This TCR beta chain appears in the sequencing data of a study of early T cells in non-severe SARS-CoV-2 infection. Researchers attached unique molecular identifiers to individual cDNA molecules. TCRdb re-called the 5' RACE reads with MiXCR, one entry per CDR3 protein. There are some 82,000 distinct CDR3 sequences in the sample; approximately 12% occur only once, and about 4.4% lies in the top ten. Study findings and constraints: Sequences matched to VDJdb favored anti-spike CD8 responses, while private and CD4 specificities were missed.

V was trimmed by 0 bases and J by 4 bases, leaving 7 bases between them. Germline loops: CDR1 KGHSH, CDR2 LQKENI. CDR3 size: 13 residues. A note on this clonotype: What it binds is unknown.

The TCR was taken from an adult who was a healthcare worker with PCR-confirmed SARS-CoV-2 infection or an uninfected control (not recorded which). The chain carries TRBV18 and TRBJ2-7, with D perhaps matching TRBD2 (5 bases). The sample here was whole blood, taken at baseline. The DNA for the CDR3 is TGTGCCAGCTCACCACCGACTATATACGAGCAGTACTTC. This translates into CASSPPTIYEQYF.